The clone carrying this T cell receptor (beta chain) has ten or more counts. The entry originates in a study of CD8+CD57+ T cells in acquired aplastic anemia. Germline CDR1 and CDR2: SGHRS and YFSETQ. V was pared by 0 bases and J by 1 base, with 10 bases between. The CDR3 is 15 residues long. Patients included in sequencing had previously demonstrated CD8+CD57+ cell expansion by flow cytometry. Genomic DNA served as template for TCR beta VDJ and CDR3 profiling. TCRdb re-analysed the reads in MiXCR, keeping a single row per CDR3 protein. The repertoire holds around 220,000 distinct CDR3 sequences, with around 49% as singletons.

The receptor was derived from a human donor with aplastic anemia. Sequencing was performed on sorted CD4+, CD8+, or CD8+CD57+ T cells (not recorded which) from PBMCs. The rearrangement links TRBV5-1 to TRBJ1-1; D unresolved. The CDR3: CASSLGLGGNTEAFF. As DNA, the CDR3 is TGCGCCAGCAGCTTGGGGTTAGGAGGGAACACTGAAGCTTTCTTT.